This T cell receptor (beta chain) was profiled in a study of T cells in Graves' hyperthyroidism and ophthalmopathy. Between the trimmed V and J ends, which lost 1 base and 3 bases, there was a span of 21 bases. Germline CDR1 and CDR2: SQVTM and ANQGSEA. CDR3 size: 17 residues. In this sample, this clonotype turned up a few times. RNA transcripts served as the template for amplifying TCR beta CDR3 regions. A set of HTBI primers served as the primers for a first-round RT-PCR of the TCR CDR3. Via MiXCR, TCRdb re-called the multiplex PCR reads, giving one row per CDR3 protein. The sample yields some 770,000 distinct CDR3 sequences, over 15% seen once. It was uncontrolled infection, other autoimmune disease, pregnancy or lactation that excluded patients. The authors obtained PBMCs from around 11 ml of fresh peripheral blood.

The sequence was collected from a man between 18 and 29 years old with Graves' hyperthyroidism. This chain joins TRBV29-1 and TRBJ1-1, with D maybe TRBD1 (6 bases). The sequenced sample consisted of blood. The CDR3 bases are TGCAGCGTTGAAGCCGGGGCAGGGGCCGACCGGGACACTGAAGCTTTCTTT. Translating gives CSVEAGAGADRDTEAFF.